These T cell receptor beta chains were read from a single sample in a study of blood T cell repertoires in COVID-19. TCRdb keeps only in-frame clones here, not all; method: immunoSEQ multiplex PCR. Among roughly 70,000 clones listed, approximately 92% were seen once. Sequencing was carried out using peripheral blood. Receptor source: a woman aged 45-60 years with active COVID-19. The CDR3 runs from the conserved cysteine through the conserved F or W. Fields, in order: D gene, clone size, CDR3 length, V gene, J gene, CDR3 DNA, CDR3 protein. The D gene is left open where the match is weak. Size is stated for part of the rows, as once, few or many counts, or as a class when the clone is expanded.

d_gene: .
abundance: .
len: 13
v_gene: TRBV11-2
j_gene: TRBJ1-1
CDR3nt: TGTGCCAGCAGCTTCCAGGGTGGAACTGAAGCTTTCTTT
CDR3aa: CASSFQGGTEAFF

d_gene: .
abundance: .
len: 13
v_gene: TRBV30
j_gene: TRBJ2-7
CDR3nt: TGTGCCTGGAGTGTATTGGGCAGCTACGAGCAGTACTTC
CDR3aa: CAWSVLGSYEQYF

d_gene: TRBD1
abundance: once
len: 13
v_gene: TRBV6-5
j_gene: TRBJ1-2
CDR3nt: TGTGCCAGCAGACGCCCGACAGGGGACGGCTACACCTTC
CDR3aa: CASRRPTGDGYTF

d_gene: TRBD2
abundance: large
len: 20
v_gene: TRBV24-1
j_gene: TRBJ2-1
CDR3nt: TGTGCCACCAGTGACAAACCCGGGACTAGCGGGAGAGCGGCCTACAATGAGCAGTTCTTC
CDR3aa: CATSDKPGTSGRAAYNEQFF

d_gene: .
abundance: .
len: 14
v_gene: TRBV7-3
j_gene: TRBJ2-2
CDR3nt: TGTGCCAGCAGCTCGCAGGGATTCCCCGGGGAGCTGTTTTTT
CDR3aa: CASSSQGFPGELFF

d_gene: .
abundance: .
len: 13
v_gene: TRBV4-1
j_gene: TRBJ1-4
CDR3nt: TGCGCCAGCCTTGACAGTTATAATGAAAAACTGTTTTTT
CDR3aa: CASLDSYNEKLFF

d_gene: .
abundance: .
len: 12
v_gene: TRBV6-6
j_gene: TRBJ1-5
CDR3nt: TGTGCCAGCAGTTACGGGACACAAGAGCAGCATTTT
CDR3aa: CASSYGTQEQHF

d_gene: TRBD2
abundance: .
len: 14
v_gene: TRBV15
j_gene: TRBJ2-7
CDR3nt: TGTGCCACCGCCACCGGGACTACTCTTAACGAGCAGTACTTC
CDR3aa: CATATGTTLNEQYF

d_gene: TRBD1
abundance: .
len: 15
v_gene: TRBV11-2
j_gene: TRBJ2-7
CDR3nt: TGTGCCACCTTGCCCCCGACAGGGGGCAGTTACGAGCAGTACTTC
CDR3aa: CATLPPTGGSYEQYF

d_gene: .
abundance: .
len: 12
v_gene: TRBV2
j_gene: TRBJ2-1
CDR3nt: TGTGCCAGTGCTGGTGGGCAGGGTGAGCAGTTCTTC
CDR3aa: CASAGGQGEQFF

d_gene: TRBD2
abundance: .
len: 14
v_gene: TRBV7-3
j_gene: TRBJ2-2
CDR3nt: TGTGCCAGCGGAAGCGGGAGCAACACCGGGGAGCTGTTTTTT
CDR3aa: CASGSGSNTGELFF

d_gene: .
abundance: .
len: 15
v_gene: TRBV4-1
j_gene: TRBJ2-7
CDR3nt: TGCGCCAGCAGCCGGGAACAGGGAGACCCCTACGAGCAGTACTTC
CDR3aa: CASSREQGDPYEQYF

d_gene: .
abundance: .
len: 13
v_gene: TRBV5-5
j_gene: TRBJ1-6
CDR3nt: TGTGCCAGCAGCTTGGTATCGGGGGCACCCCTCCACTTT
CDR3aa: CASSLVSGAPLHF

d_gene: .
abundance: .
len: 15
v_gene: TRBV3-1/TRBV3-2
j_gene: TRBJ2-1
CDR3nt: TGTGCCAGCAGCCAAGGAAATACGGAGTCGTCGAAGCAGTTCTTC
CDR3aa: CASSQGNTESSKQFF

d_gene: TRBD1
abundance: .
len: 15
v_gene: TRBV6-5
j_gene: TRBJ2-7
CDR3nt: TGTGCCAGTACTCGATCCGGGACAGACTCCTACGAGCAGTACTTC
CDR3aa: CASTRSGTDSYEQYF

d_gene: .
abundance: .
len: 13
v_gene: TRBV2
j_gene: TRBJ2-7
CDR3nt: TGTGCCAGCAGCAGGACAGTAGAATCCGAGCAGTACTTC
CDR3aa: CASSRTVESEQYF

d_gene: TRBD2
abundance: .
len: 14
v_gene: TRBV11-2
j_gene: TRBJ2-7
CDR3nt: TGTGCCAGCAGCTTAGATGCTAGCGGATACGAGCAGTACTTC
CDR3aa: CASSLDASGYEQYF

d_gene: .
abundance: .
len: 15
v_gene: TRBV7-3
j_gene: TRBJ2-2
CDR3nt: TGTGCCAGCAGCCTAGGGAGAGACGGCACCGGGGAGCTGTTTTTT
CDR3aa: CASSLGRDGTGELFF

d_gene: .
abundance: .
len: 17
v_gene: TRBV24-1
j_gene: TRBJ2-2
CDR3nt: TGTGCCACCAGTGACATCAGAAGGGGCCCCCGGCGCGGGGAGCTGTTTTTT
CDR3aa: CATSDIRRGPRRGELFF

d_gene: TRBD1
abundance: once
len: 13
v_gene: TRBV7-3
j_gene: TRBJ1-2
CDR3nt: TGTGCCAGCAGCTCCGGGACAGACAATGGCTACACCTTC
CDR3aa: CASSSGTDNGYTF

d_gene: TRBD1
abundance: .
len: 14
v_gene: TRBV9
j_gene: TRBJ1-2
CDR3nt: TGTGCCAGCAGCGACGACAGGGGGGGTTATGGCTACACCTTC
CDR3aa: CASSDDRGGYGYTF

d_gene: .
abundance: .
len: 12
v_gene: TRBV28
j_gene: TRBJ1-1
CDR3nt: TGTGCCAGCAGTCCGCCCTCTTTTGAGGCTTTCTTT
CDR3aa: CASSPPSFEAFF